This is a list of T cell receptor beta chains from one sample in a study of blood T cell repertoires in COVID-19. Assay used: immunoSEQ multiplex PCR; TCRdb lists only in-frame clones, some missing. The sample yields 75,000 to 95,000 clones, about two thirds seen once. The sample was peripheral blood. All receptors derive from an older woman in a cohort sampled during active or convalescent COVID-19. CDR3s include the opening cysteine and the closing phenylalanine or tryptophan. The order of the fields is J gene, clone size, V gene, D gene, CDR3 protein, CDR3 DNA. A D gene is named only where the DNA matches it firmly. Clone size is stated in some rows and not others, as once, few, many or a class when expanded.

TRBJ1-2 | . | TRBV2 | TRBD1 | CASSTTGGGFYGYTF | TGTGCCAGCAGTACCACAGGGGGAGGTTTCTATGGCTACACCTTC
TRBJ1-6 | . | TRBV7-9 | TRBD1 | CASSSGQGRNSPLHF | TGTGCCAGCAGCTCGGGACAGGGGAGGAATTCACCCCTCCACTTT
TRBJ2-3 | . | TRBV7-8 | . | CASSFRGRTITDTQYF | TGTGCCAGCAGCTTCAGGGGCAGGACAATCACAGATACGCAGTATTTT
TRBJ2-6 | . | TRBV25-1 | . | CASSGGGTGANVLTF | TGTGCCAGCAGTGGGGGGGGCACTGGGGCCAACGTCCTGACTTTC
TRBJ1-1 | . | TRBV5-1 | . | CASSLGSNTEAFF | TGCGCCAGCAGCTTGGGCAGTAACACTGAAGCTTTCTTT
TRBJ1-6 | . | TRBV25-1 | TRBD1 | CASSDPGQGRRSPLHF | TGTGCCAGCAGTGACCCCGGACAGGGGAGGCGTTCACCCCTCCACTTT
TRBJ1-2 | . | TRBV10-3 | . | CAISERQATYGYTF | TGTGCCATCAGTGAAAGACAGGCAACCTATGGCTACACCTTC
TRBJ2-3 | . | TRBV9 | . | CASSPRHASTDTQYF | TGTGCCAGCAGCCCCAGACATGCGAGCACAGATACGCAGTATTTT
TRBJ1-6 | . | TRBV20-1 | TRBD1 | CSASGTASSYNSPLHF | TGCAGTGCTAGTGGGACAGCTAGCTCCTATAATTCACCCCTCCACTTT
TRBJ1-5 | once | TRBV15 | TRBD1 | CATSRSSQGGNQPQHF | TGTGCCACCAGCAGAAGCTCGCAGGGGGGCAATCAGCCCCAGCATTTT
TRBJ2-1 | few | TRBV12-1 | . | CASSCGGPEDEQFF | TGTGCCAGCAGCTGCGGGGGGCCAGAGGATGAGCAGTTCTTC
TRBJ1-1 | . | TRBV7-9 | . | CASSFVDTEAFF | TGTGCCAGCAGCTTCGTCGACACTGAAGCTTTCTTT
TRBJ2-1 | few | TRBV2 | TRBD2 | CASFYGGGAQYNEQFF | TGTGCCAGCTTTTATGGCGGGGGGGCCCAATACAATGAGCAGTTCTTC
TRBJ2-5 | . | TRBV24-1 | TRBD1 | CATSDPGGEETQYF | TGTGCCACCAGTGATCCAGGGGGCGAGGAGACCCAGTACTTC
TRBJ1-2 | . | TRBV7-2 | TRBD1 | CASTEQGARGRYGYTF | TGTGCCAGCACGGAACAGGGGGCTAGGGGGCGCTATGGCTACACCTTC
TRBJ1-1 | . | TRBV28 | . | CASGWGGLNTEAFF | TGTGCCAGCGGATGGGGGGGGTTGAACACTGAAGCTTTCTTT
TRBJ2-4 | . | TRBV2 | . | CASSGGREGNIQYF | TGTGCCAGCAGTGGAGGCAGGGAAGGAAACATTCAGTACTTC
TRBJ2-1 | . | TRBV10-3 | TRBD1 | CAISGQGHVYNGEQFF | TGTGCCATCAGTGGACAGGGACATGTCTACAACGGTGAGCAGTTCTTC
TRBJ2-5 | . | TRBV9 | . | CASSVGGLETQYF | TGTGCCAGCAGCGTAGGGGGGCTGGAGACCCAGTACTTC
TRBJ2-5 | . | TRBV6-5 | . | CASSSHMTRGTQYF | TGTGCCAGCAGTTCACACATGACTCGGGGGACCCAGTACTTC
TRBJ2-6 | . | TRBV7-9 | . | CASSLFSSGANVLTF | TGTGCCAGCAGCTTATTTAGCTCTGGGGCCAACGTCCTGACTTTC
TRBJ1-1 | . | TRBV19 | . | CASGVGVAEAFF | TGTGCCAGTGGGGTCGGGGTAGCTGAAGCTTTCTTT
TRBJ2-2 | . | TRBV7-2 | TRBD1 | CASSSRDRANTGELFF | TGTGCCAGCAGTAGCCGAGACAGGGCCAACACCGGGGAGCTGTTTTTT
TRBJ2-6 | . | TRBV15 | . | CATSLQEQPVLTF | TGTGCCACCAGCCTACAGGAGCAACCGGTCCTGACTTTC
TRBJ2-1 | once | TRBV6-5 | TRBD2 | CASSYSGTSDNEQFF | TGTGCCAGCAGTTACTCCGGGACTAGCGACAATGAGCAGTTCTTC
TRBJ2-4 | . | TRBV4-1 | TRBD1 | CASSQTTGGISNIQYF | TGCGCCAGCAGCCAAACTACAGGGGGAATAAGTAACATTCAGTACTTC
TRBJ1-4 | . | TRBV7-2 | . | CASSSDSLGDEKLFF | TGTGCCAGCAGCTCTGACAGTCTAGGAGATGAAAAACTGTTTTTT
TRBJ1-3 | few | TRBV2 | . | CASARNSGNTIYF | TGTGCCAGCGCGCGGAACTCTGGAAACACCATATATTTT
TRBJ2-3 | . | TRBV5-1 | . | CASSSSTDTQYF | TGCGCCAGCAGTAGTAGCACAGATACGCAGTATTTT
TRBJ2-1 | few | TRBV7-8 | TRBD2 | CASSTLRGGFYNEQFF | TGTGCCAGCAGTACGCTTCGGGGGGGCTTCTACAATGAGCAGTTCTTC
TRBJ1-6 | few | TRBV7-9 | . | CASSLDGTMSSPLHF | TGTGCCAGCAGCTTAGATGGGACAATGAGTTCACCCCTCCACTTT
TRBJ1-5 | . | TRBV6-2/TRBV6-3 | . | CASSYTTGYQPQHF | TGTGCCAGCAGTTATACTACAGGCTATCAGCCCCAGCATTTT
TRBJ2-1 | . | TRBV7-2 | . | CASSLAWRAGYNEQFF | TGTGCCAGCAGCTTAGCTTGGAGGGCGGGCTACAATGAGCAGTTCTTC
TRBJ2-2 | few | TRBV7-9 | TRBD2 | CASSSRRLAGGPGELFF | TGTGCCAGCAGCTCGCGCCGACTAGCGGGGGGCCCCGGGGAGCTGTTTTTT
TRBJ1-6 | . | TRBV28 | . | CASSLIGGVIQSYNSPLHF | TGTGCCAGCAGTTTAATAGGAGGAGTCATCCAGTCCTATAATTCACCCCTCCACTTT
TRBJ1-6 | . | TRBV3-1/TRBV3-2 | TRBD1 | CASSPGQNNSPLHF | TGTGCCAGCAGCCCGGGACAGAATAATTCACCCCTCCACTTT
TRBJ1-5 | . | TRBV6-2/TRBV6-3 | TRBD1 | CASSFRRGRNQPQHF | TGTGCCAGCAGTTTTAGGAGGGGGCGTAATCAGCCCCAGCATTTT
TRBJ2-7 | . | TRBV2 | . | CASSRGYEQYF | TGTGCCAGCAGCCGGGGCTACGAGCAGTACTTC
TRBJ2-7 | many | TRBV4-3 | . | CASSQGQASEQYF | TGCGCCAGCAGCCAGGGACAAGCTAGCGAGCAGTACTTC
TRBJ2-5 | . | TRBV29-1 | . | CSVARQQETQYF | TGCAGCGTAGCTAGACAGCAAGAGACCCAGTACTTC
TRBJ2-3 | . | TRBV2 | TRBD2 | CASSVLGGGATDTQYF | TGTGCCAGCAGTGTTTTGGGCGGGGGGGCCACAGATACGCAGTATTTT
TRBJ2-3 | . | TRBV2 | TRBD1 | CASKGQGTSTDTQYF | TGTGCCAGCAAAGGACAGGGGACTAGCACAGATACGCAGTATTTT
TRBJ2-7 | . | TRBV7-8 | . | CASSLELQYTYEQYF | TGTGCCAGCAGCTTAGAGTTACAGTACACCTACGAGCAGTACTTC
TRBJ1-2 | . | TRBV7-9 | TRBD1 | CASSQIGQDVGYTF | TGTGCCAGCAGCCAGATCGGACAGGACGTAGGCTACACCTTC
TRBJ1-5 | . | TRBV7-2 | . | CASSLASGYNQPQHF | TGTGCCAGCAGCTTAGCGAGCGGGTACAATCAGCCCCAGCATTTT
TRBJ1-2 | . | TRBV5-6 | TRBD1 | CASSSKTGVDYGYTF | TGTGCCAGCAGCTCAAAGACAGGGGTCGACTATGGCTACACCTTC
TRBJ1-2 | . | TRBV2 | TRBD1 | CASRTGTDGGYTF | TGTGCCAGCAGAACCGGGACAGACGGTGGCTACACCTTC
TRBJ2-7 | . | TRBV16 | TRBD1 | CASSQGQGAAYEQYF | TGTGCCAGCAGCCAAGGACAGGGGGCGGCCTACGAGCAGTACTTC
TRBJ1-1 | . | TRBV18 | . | CASSASRGMNTEAFF | TGTGCCAGCTCAGCCTCGAGAGGGATGAACACTGAAGCTTTCTTT
TRBJ2-4 | . | TRBV5-1 | . | CASSLPEAKNIQYF | TGCGCCAGCAGCTTGCCAGAAGCCAAAAACATTCAGTACTTC
TRBJ1-1 | . | TRBV7-9 | . | CASSLGPGDGTEAFF | TGTGCCAGCAGCTTGGGTCCAGGGGATGGAACTGAAGCTTTCTTT
TRBJ1-2 | . | TRBV30 | . | CAWSAGGGIFGYTF | TGTGCCTGGAGTGCCGGGGGGGGAATATTCGGCTACACCTTC
TRBJ2-6 | . | TRBV5-1 | TRBD1 | CASSLFGRQGITSGANVLTF | TGCGCCAGCAGCTTGTTTGGGCGACAGGGGATAACCTCTGGGGCCAACGTCCTGACTTTC